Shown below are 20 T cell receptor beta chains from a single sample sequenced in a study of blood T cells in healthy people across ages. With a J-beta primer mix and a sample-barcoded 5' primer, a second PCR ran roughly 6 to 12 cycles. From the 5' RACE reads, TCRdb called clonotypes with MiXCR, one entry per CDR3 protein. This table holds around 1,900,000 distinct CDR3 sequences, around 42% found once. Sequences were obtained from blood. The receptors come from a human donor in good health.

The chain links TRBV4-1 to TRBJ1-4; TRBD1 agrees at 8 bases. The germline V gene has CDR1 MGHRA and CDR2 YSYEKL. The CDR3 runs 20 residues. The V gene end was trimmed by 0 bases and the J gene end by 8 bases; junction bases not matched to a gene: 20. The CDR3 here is CASSQDTTGARGGGWEKLFF. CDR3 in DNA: TGCGCCAGCAGCCAAGATACGACAGGGGCGAGGGGTGGGGGCTGGGAAAAACTGTTTTTT.

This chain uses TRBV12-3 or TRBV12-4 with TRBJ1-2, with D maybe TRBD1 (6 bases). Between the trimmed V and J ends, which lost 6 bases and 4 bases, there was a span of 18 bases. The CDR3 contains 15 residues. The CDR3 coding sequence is TGTGCCAGCAGCTCCTGGGACACTGCGCCCTATGGCTACACCTTC. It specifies CASSSWDTAPYGYTF.

The CDR3 DNA follows: TGTGCCAGCAGTCAGGGCGGGCGGGAAAAACTGTTTTTT. This codes for CASSQGGREKLFF. The chain links TRBV6-5 to TRBJ1-4; D possibly corresponds to TRBD1 (5 bases). V gave up 5 bases and J gave up 8 bases, with 12 bases separating them. The CDR3 is 13 amino acids. The V gene's germline CDR1 is MNHEY and CDR2 SVGAGI.

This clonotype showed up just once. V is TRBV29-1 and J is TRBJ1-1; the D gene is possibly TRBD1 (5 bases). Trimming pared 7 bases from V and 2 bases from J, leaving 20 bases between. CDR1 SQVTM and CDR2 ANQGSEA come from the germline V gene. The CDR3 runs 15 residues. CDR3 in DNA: TGCAGCGCCAAAAAGCCGCAGGGCGCCAACACTGAAGCTTTCTTT. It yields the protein CSAKKPQGANTEAFF.

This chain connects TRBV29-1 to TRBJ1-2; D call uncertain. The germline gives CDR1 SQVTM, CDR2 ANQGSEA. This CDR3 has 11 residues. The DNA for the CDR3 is TGCAGTCACGAGGGAATCTATGGCTACACCTTC. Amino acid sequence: CSHEGIYGYTF. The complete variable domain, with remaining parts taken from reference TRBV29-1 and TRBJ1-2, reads SAVISQKPSRDICQRGTSLTIQCQVDSQVTMMFWYRQQPGQSLTLIATANQGSEATYESGFVIDKFPISRPNLTFSTLTVSNMSPEDSSIYLCSHEGIYGYTFGSGTRLTVV.

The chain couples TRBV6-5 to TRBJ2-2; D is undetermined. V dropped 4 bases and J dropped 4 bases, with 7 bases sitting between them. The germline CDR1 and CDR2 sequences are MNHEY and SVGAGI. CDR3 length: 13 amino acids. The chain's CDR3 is CASSLQFTGELFF. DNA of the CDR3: TGTGCCAGCAGTTTACAGTTCACCGGGGAGCTGTTTTTT.

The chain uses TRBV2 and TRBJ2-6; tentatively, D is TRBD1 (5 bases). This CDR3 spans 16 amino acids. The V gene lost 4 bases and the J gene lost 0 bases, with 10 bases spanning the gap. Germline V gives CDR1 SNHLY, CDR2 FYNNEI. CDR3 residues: CASSVQGLSGANVLTF. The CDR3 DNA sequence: TGTGCCAGCAGTGTGCAGGGCCTCTCTGGGGCCAACGTCCTGACTTTC.

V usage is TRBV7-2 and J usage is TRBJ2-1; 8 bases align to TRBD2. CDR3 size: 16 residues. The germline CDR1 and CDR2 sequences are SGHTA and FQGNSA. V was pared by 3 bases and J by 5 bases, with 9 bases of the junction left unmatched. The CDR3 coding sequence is TGTGCCAGCAGCTTGACGAGCGGGGGAGGGCACAATGAGCAGTTCTTC. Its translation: CASSLTSGGGHNEQFF. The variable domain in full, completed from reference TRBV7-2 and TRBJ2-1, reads GAGVSQSPSNKVTEKGKDVELRCDPISGHTALYWYRQSLGQGLEFLIYFQGNSAPDKSGLPSDRFSAERTGGSVSTLTIQRTQQEDSAVYLCASSLTSGGGHNEQFFGPGTRLTVL.

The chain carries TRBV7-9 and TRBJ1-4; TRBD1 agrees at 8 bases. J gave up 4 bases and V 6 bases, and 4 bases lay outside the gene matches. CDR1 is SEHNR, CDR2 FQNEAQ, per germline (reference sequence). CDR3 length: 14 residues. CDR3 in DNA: TGTGCCAGCAGTCATGACAGGGGTAATGAAAAACTGTTTTTT. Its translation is CASSHDRGNEKLFF.

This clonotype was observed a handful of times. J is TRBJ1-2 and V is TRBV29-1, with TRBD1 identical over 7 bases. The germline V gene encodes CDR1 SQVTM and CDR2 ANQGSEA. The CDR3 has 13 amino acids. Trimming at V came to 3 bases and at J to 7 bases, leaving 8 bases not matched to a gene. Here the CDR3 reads CSVEKTGVSGYTF. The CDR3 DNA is TGCAGCGTTGAGAAAACAGGGGTTAGTGGCTACACCTTC.

DNA of the CDR3: TGTGCCAGCAGCATGAGACAGGCGGAGACCCAGTACTTC. Its translation: CASSMRQAETQYF. The chain combines TRBV7-2 with TRBJ2-5, with D possibly being TRBD1 (6 bases). The CDR3 spans 13 residues. V lost 5 bases and J 5 bases, leaving 12 bases between the germline ends. Germline loops: CDR1 SGHTA, CDR2 FQGNSA.

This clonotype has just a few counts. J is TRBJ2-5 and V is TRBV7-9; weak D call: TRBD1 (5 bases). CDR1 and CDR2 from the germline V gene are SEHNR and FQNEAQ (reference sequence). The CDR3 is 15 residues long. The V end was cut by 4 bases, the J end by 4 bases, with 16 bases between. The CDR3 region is CASSSPLKGRETQYF. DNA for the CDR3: TGTGCCAGCAGCTCACCTTTGAAGGGGCGAGAGACCCAGTACTTC.

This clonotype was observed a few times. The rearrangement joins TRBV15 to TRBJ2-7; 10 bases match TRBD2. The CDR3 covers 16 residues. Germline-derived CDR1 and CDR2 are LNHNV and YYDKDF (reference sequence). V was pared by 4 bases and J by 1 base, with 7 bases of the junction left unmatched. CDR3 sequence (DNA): TGTGCCACCAGCAAAGATACACTAGCGGGATCCTACGAGCAGTACTTC. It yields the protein CATSKDTLAGSYEQYF.

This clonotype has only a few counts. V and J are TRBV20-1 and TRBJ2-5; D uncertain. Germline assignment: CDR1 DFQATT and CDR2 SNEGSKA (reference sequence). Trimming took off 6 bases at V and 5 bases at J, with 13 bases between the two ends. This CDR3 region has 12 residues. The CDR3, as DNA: TGCAGTGCCGCTTCCCTTATCGAGACCCAGTACTTC. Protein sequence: CSAASLIETQYF.

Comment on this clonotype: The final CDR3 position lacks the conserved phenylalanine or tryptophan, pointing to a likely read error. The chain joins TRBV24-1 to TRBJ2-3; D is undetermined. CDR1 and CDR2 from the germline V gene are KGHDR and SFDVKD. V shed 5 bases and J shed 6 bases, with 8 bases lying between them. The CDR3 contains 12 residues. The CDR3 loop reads CATSAQTDTQYL. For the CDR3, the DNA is TGTGCCACCAGTGCCCAAACGGATACGCAGTATTTG.

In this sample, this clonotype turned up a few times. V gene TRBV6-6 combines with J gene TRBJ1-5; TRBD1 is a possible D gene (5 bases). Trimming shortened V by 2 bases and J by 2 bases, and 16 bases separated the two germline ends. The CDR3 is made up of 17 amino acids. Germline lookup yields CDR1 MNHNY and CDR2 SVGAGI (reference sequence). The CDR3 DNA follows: TGTGCCAGCAGTTACAGTTATGGGGGTTCCGGCAATCAGCCCCAGCATTTT. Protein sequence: CASSYSYGGSGNQPQHF.

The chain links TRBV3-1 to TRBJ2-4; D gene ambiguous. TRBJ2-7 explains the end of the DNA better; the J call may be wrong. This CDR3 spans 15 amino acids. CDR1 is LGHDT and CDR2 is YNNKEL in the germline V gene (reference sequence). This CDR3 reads CASSRPGGIPYEQYF. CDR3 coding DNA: TGTGCCAGCAGCCGCCCAGGCGGAATACCCTACGAGCAGTACTTC.

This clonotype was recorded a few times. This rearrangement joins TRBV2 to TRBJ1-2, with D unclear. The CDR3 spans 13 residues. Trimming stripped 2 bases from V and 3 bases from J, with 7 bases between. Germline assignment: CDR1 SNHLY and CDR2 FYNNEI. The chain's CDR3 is CASSESLDYGYTF. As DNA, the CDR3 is TGTGCCAGCAGTGAAAGTTTAGACTATGGCTACACCTTC.

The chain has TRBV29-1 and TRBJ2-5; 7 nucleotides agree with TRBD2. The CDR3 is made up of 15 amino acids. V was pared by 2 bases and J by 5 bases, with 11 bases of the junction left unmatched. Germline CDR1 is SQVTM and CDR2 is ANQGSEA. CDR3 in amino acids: CSVEFRTSVRETQYF. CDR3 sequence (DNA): TGCAGCGTTGAATTCAGAACTAGCGTTCGGGAGACCCAGTACTTC.

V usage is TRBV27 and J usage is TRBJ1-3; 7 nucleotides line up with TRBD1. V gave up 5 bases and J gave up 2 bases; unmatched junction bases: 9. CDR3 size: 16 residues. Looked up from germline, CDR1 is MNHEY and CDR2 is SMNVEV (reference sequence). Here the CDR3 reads CASSGGQQTTGNTIYF. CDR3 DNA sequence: TGTGCCAGCAGTGGGGGACAGCAAACAACTGGAAACACCATATATTTT.